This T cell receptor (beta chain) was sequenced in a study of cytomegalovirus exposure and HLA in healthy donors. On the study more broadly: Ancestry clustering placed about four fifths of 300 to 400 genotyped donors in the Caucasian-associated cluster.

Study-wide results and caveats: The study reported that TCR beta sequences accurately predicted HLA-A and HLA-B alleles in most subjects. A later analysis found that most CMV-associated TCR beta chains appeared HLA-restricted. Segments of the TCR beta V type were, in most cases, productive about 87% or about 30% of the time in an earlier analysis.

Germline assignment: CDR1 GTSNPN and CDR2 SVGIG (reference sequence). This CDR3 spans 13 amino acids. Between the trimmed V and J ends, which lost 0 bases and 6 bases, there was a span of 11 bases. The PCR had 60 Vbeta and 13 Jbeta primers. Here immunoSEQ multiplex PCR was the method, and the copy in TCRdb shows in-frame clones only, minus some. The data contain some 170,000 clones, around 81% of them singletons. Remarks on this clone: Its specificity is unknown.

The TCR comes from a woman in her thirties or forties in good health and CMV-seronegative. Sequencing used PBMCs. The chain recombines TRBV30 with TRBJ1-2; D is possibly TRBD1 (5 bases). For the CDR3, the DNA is TGTGCCTGGAGTGTACGGGGGTATGATGGCTACACCTTC. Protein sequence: CAWSVRGYDGYTF.